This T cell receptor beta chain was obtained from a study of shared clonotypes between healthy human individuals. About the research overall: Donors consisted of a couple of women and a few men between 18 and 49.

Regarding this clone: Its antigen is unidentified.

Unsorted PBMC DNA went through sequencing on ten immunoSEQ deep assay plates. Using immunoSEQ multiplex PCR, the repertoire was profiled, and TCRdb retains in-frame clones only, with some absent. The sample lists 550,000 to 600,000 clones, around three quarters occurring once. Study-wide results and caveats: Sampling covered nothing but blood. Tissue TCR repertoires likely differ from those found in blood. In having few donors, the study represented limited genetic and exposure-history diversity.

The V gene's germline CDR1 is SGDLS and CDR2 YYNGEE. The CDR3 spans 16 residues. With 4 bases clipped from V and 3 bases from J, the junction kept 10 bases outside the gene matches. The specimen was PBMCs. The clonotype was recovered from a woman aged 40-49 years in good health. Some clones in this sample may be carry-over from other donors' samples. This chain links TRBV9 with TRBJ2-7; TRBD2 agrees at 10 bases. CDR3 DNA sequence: TGTGCCAGCAGCCCAGGATGGGCTAGCGGGAGCTACGAGCAGTACTTC. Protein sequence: CASSPGWASGSYEQYF.